One sample yielded the 5 T cell receptor beta chains listed below, sequenced in a study of blood T cells in healthy people across ages. A second about 7 to 11 cycle PCR used barcoded and J-beta primers. TCRdb reprocessed the 5' RACE reads via MiXCR and lists one record per CDR3 protein. Of roughly 830,000 distinct CDR3 sequences in the sample, around 68% were seen once. The sequenced sample consisted of blood. The receptors were gathered from a man aged 25-45 years in good health.

The chain is built from TRBV12-3 or TRBV12-4 and TRBJ1-1; D gene unclear. The CDR3 covers 13 residues. The V end lost 7 bases, the J end lost 2 bases, and 11 bases lay between the germline ends. The DNA of the CDR3 is TGTGCCAGCACCACGACAATTAACACTGAAGCTTTCTTT. This encodes CASTTTINTEAFF.

The rearrangement joins TRBV15 to TRBJ2-7, with 10 bases matching TRBD1. Looked up from germline, CDR1 is LNHNV and CDR2 is YYDKDF (reference sequence). V was pared by 5 bases and J by 5 bases, with 0 bases of the junction left unmatched. The CDR3 sequence is 12 residues long. DNA of the CDR3: TGTGCCACCAGCGGACAGGGGGACGAGCAGTACTTC. Translating gives CATSGQGDEQYF.

This clonotype has just a few counts. V and J are TRBV7-2 and TRBJ2-1; 7 nucleotides match TRBD1. V dropped 0 bases and J dropped 7; count of bases not matched to a gene: 6. The CDR3 consists of 15 residues. CDR1 and CDR2 from the germline V gene are SGHTA and FQGNSA. Here the CDR3 reads CASSLAQGPFNEQFF. The DNA for the CDR3 is TGTGCCAGCAGCTTAGCACAGGGGCCTTTTAATGAGCAGTTCTTC.

This clonotype has more than one count but fewer than ten. The V and J genes are TRBV4-3 and TRBJ2-3; 10 nucleotides line up with TRBD2. Germline values: CDR1 LGHNA, CDR2 YSLEER. The CDR3 length is 16 residues. V lost 3 bases to trimming and J lost 6 bases; unmatched junction nucleotides: 9. The CDR3 loop reads CASSHPAGGAVDTQYF. CDR3 nucleotides: TGCGCCAGCAGCCACCCAGCGGGGGGGGCGGTCGATACGCAGTATTTT.

This clonotype was detected a few times. The chain couples TRBV4-1 to TRBJ2-1; D assignment may be TRBD1 or TRBD2 (5 bases each). V lost 1 base and J 9 bases, leaving 16 bases between the germline ends. Germline V gene sequence: CDR1 MGHRA, CDR2 YSYEKL. The CDR3 runs 15 residues. The CDR3 region is CASSQVVARAGEQFF. CDR3 in DNA: TGCGCCAGCAGCCAAGTCGTAGCCAGGGCGGGTGAGCAGTTCTTC.